The entry that follows covers one T cell receptor (beta chain) sequence. No cognate antigen has been identified for it. No base-level quality is on record; no much larger clone is a single base apart. The cohort consisted of 650 to 850 healthy bone marrow donors. At the time of sampling, all cohort members were nominally healthy, though unrecorded immune exposures were likely present. The donor tested CMV seropositive and was one of the 289 seropositive cohort members. A peripheral blood sample was provided by each donor, and peripheral blood mononuclear cells were used for TCR beta sequencing. The Qiagen DNeasy Blood Extraction Kit was used to extract genomic DNA from the blood cell samples. The sample belongs to a study of cytomegalovirus exposure and HLA in healthy donors (dated by TCRdb to about 2017). In the study overall: An earlier analysis of some 500 of the donors reported 250 to 300 Gb of sequence data and some 120 million unique TCR beta sequences from around 200 million T cells. Rather than using new phenotypic data, the later analysis identified candidate immune exposures from TCR beta sequences and from how often those sequences occurred across donors. In a later genetic analysis, genome-wide SNP genotypes for about three fifths of the 666 donors were used, and that subset was treated as a discovery cohort. Four or five DR-DQ haplotypes were handled as single units for association and clustering, since linkage in the cohort was strong. Of the 398 genotyped donors, over 80% were placed in the genetic ancestry cluster associated with self-reported Caucasian donors. Donor age, sex, ethnicity and CMV serostatus were compiled together with the repertoire data. Using immunosequencing, the study profiled T cell repertoires from approximately 700 subjects and related those repertoires to cytomegalovirus serostatus. HLA typing included class I and class II loci at four-digit resolution. Across roughly 420 genotyped donors of the cohort, an average of approximately 220,000 unique TCR beta nucleotide sequences per donor were sequenced, and roughly a sixth of those sequences were non-productive. In an earlier analysis of 550 to 700 of the donors, high-throughput TCR beta sequencing was used to judge whether each TCR beta V gene segment behaved as functional or pseudogenic. Along with the roughly 700-subject first cohort, a separate validation cohort of roughly 110 different subjects was used. The study aimed to test whether signatures of past pathogen exposure could be identified by cataloging public T cell receptors. An early release that covered around 590 HLA-typed donors contained approximately 320 gigabases of sequencing data and some 87 million unique TCR sequences. All discovery cohort repertoires had been generated on a single sequencing platform. Typing coverage varied by locus: roughly 629-640 donors for A, B, C, DRB1 and DQB1; 500 to 550 for DQA1; 606 for DPA1; 450 to 480 for DPB1. To predict cytomegalovirus infection status, the study brought together high-throughput TCR immunosequencing, statistical association of individual TCRs with disease status, and machine learning. A later analysis re-examined previously published TCR beta repertoires from roughly 720 donors and added high-resolution HLA genotyping to investigate patterns of TCR occurrence. The research as a whole found: Because HLA typing was unavailable for some donors at each locus, only the typed subset was used in association tests. Correlated functional status among segregating V segments might reflect linkage disequilibrium, but an unknown experimental factor could not be ruled out. According to the authors, the approach could potentially be generalized to other disease states and immunological phenotypes. The classifier was reported to diagnose cytomegalovirus status with high specificity and sensitivity in both the original cohort and the validation cohort. In a later analysis, HLA-associated TCR beta chains were found to be more clonally expanded and to have lower generation probabilities than equally common non-associated chains. An association between a missense DCLRE1C variant and V-gene and J-gene trimming of TCR beta chains was found in a later genetic analysis and replicated in an independent cohort. A later analysis associated 16,951 TCR beta sequences with specific HLA alleles at a false discovery rate of 0.05. Three of the identified cytomegalovirus-associated TCR beta chains were confirmed in vitro to be specific for cytomegalovirus antigens. Most TCR sequences were observed very rarely across donors, whereas some public TCRs were present in many individuals. In a later analysis, several top co-occurrence clusters were reported to appear linked to parvovirus B19, influenza, CMV and Epstein-Barr virus. In an earlier analysis of 500 to 650 of the donors, most TCR beta V segments appeared in productive rearrangements about 87% or about 30% of the time, broadly matching IMGT annotations. Only TCR beta chains were sequenced in this cohort, and the absence of alpha or paired-chain data limited detectable features. The sequencing pipeline was judged likely to have produced a cluster of highly shared sequence variants as a technical artifact. According to a later analysis, most CMV-associated TCR beta chains appeared to be HLA-restricted, and the HLA associations seemed to be driven largely by CMV exposure. The earlier analysis of 587 of the donors excluded fewer than 20 rarely observed V segments, including chromosome 9 orphons, because counts were too low. The presence/absence analyses assumed that sequencing depth was roughly uniform across donors, and that assumption may not be true. According to a later genetic analysis, donors in an Asian-associated ancestry cluster had fewer N-insertions in productive TCRs than the approximately 700-donor mean. A further reported finding was that TCR beta sequences accurately predicted the HLA-A and HLA-B alleles for most subjects in the first cohort. The study gave a list of around 170 TCR beta chains associated with cytomegalovirus. A later analysis found that TCR association rates varied across HLA loci, with DRB1 alleles showing the most associated TCRs and HLA-C alleles the fewest. The only immune exposure information available for the cohort was CMV serostatus. Strong co-occurrence of HLA alleles, especially DR and DQ, made assigning TCR associations to individual alleles difficult. Because the 87-base-pair reads could not distinguish some IMGT-functional V segments, including TRBV6-2 and TRBV6-3, those segments were excluded.

The CDR3 numbers 17 residues from cysteine through phenylalanine. Only CDR3 DNA is held: 51 bases, read in frame from base 1. Library preparation employed the immunoSEQ multiplex PCR assay. The multiplex PCR relied on a mix of 60 forward primers for TCR Vbeta segments and 13 reverse primers for TCR Jbeta segments. A multiplex PCR assay on genomic DNA amplified the CDR3 region of rearranged TCR beta genes. The Illumina HiSeq System was used to sequence the amplified TCR beta libraries as 87-base-pair reads. The published analysis was carried out like this. A later analysis counted approximately 74 million unique TCR beta chains across the 666 repertoires, and some 12 million of these chains were shared by at least two donors. Raw reads were error-corrected and collapsed into unique sequences with a nearest-neighbor algorithm that merged closely related sequences to remove PCR and sequencing errors. To assign V, D and J gene segments, CDR3 sequences were aligned to IMGT reference sequences. For a sequence to be retained, a match of at least six nucleotides to both a V gene segment and a J gene segment was required. A rearrangement was called productive if the CDR3 had no stop codons and remained in frame with V and J, and every other rearrangement was called non-productive. Following IMGT convention, CDR3 was defined as the stretch from the second conserved V-encoded cysteine to the conserved J-encoded phenylalanine. Sequences without an unambiguous match to a single V gene segment were excluded from the earlier analysis of several hundred of the donors. In an earlier analysis of 450 to 700 of the donors, V segments were called functional above 56.7% productive rearrangements and were called segregating when the between-donor standard deviation exceeded 5%. A statistical classification framework was developed to diagnose cytomegalovirus status using the catalog of TCR beta chain sequences. V and J gene assignment, in a later analysis, came from comparing TCR nucleotide sequences with IMGT/GENE-DB human TR gene sequences. The TCRdist pipeline was used in a later analysis to assign CDR3 sequences and most-parsimonious VDJ recombination scenarios. In a later analysis, each TCR beta chain was defined by its CDR3 amino acid sequence together with its V-gene family, and reads lacking a unique V-gene family were excluded. In a later analysis, fewer than 650 highly shared, low-generation-probability nucleotide sequences were removed to address suspected cross-contamination and a sequencing artifact. In a later analysis, a clonal expansion index for each public chain was calculated from normalized within-repertoire ranks of inferred template counts. In a later analysis, generation probabilities were computed using a VDJ recombination model fitted to out-of-frame rearrangements, and the results were checked against IGoR. A later analysis scored TCR-TCR, TCR-HLA and TCR-CMV co-occurrence with hypergeometric tests, applying a repertoire-size bias correction to TCR pairs. False discovery rates were estimated in a later analysis by permuting HLA or CMV assignments 20 times. In a later analysis, co-occurring TCRs were grouped using DBSCAN, with TCRdist sequence similarity added in when clustering inside HLA-allele-positive subsets. Co-occurrence clustering excluded repertoires with fewer than 30,000 or more than 120,000 public chains, plus five with anomalous nucleotide sharing. TCRdb holds this immuneACCESS table with in-frame rearrangements only. Some clones are missing; in checked studies, unresolved V genes explain under half, and the rest has no known cause. V and J calls and clone size follow that table, whereas D and trimming were derived from the DNA. This sample lists about 99,000 clones; over 75% were detected once. The ten largest make up approximately 5.3% of the sample.

This receptor was identified in a woman between 18 and 29 years old in good health and CMV-seropositive. Recombination connected TRBV21-1 to TRBJ2-1; no check of the table's D call, TRBD2, against the DNA was made. TRBV21-1 is given as a pseudogene. Sequencing was performed on PBMCs. The DNA sequence is given as TGTGCCAGCAGCACACGACCCACTAGAGACTCCTACAATGAGCAGTTCTTC. Its translation reads: CASSTRPTRDSYNEQFF.